The next 21 T cell receptor beta chains were all read from a single sample in a study of T-cell memory formation after mild COVID-19. From the 5' RACE reads, TCRdb called clonotypes with MiXCR, one entry per CDR3 protein. The data hold 200,000 or so distinct CDR3 sequences, with approximately 16% observed a single time. Sequenced sample: PBMCs or a T cell subset sorted from them (not recorded which). The receptors were sampled from an adult woman who had mild COVID-19 (a few samples of this study predate the infection). Cell type and time point are not known.

The table lists this clonotype with a few counts. The rearrangement uses TRBV12-3 or TRBV12-4 and TRBJ1-4; 7 bases align to TRBD1. V lost 3 bases to trimming and J lost 8 bases; unmatched junction nucleotides: 6. This CDR3 comprises 14 residues. The CDR3 DNA reads TGTGCCAGCAGTTTGCGAGGGGGCGCCGAAAAACTGTTTTTT. Its translation is CASSLRGGAEKLFF.

This clonotype was detected a few times. V and J are TRBV12-3 or TRBV12-4 and TRBJ2-6; D unclear. The CDR3 consists of 15 residues. V was pared by 2 bases and J by 2 bases, with 7 bases between. The CDR3 nucleotides read TGTGCCAGCAGTTTAACGGGCGCTGGGGCCAACGTCCTGACTTTC. Amino acids: CASSLTGAGANVLTF.

A few counts support this clonotype. The V and J genes are TRBV18 and TRBJ2-2, with TRBD1 matching over 8 bases. The CDR3 extends over 15 amino acids. V shed 4 bases and J 3 bases; nucleotides not matched to a gene: 4. In germline, CDR1 is KGHSH, CDR2 LQKENI. The CDR3 here is CASSRTGGYTGELFF. The CDR3 coding sequence is TGTGCCAGCTCACGTACAGGGGGATACACCGGGGAGCTGTTTTTT.

The rearrangement joins TRBV12-3 or TRBV12-4 to TRBJ1-3; D gene unclear. This CDR3 contains 14 residues. Deletions cut 7 bases from V and 2 bases from J, with 12 bases between. The DNA for the CDR3 is TGTGCCAGCACCGTGGGAGACCCTGGAAACACCATATATTTT. It codes for CASTVGDPGNTIYF.

This clonotype has just a few counts. The J gene is TRBJ2-7, the V gene TRBV5-6, with a possible D match to TRBD2 (6 bases). Deletions cut 4 bases from V and 2 bases from J, with 10 bases between. Germline V gene data show CDR1 as SGHDT and CDR2 as YYEEEE. CDR3 size: 13 residues. As DNA, the CDR3 is TGTGCCAGCAGCGGCGCGGGGACCTACGAGCAGTACTTC. Its protein product is CASSGAGTYEQYF.

This clonotype was observed a few times. The gene calls are TRBV6-5 and TRBJ2-7; no clear D gene. Deletions cut 2 bases from V and 3 bases from J, with 8 bases between. This CDR3 is 13 amino acids long. Germline values: CDR1 MNHEY, CDR2 SVGAGI. In nucleotides, the CDR3 is TGTGCCAGCAGTTACCTACATAGCTACGAGCAGTACTTC. It codes for CASSYLHSYEQYF.

The chain couples TRBV12-3 or TRBV12-4 to TRBJ2-1, with D uncertain. The V gene lost 1 base and the J gene lost 3 bases, with 10 bases spanning the gap. The CDR3 is 15 residues long. The CDR3 coding sequence is TGTGCCAGCAGTTTAGTCGGGCAGTACTACAATGAGCAGTTCTTC. Translating gives CASSLVGQYYNEQFF.

The chain recombines TRBV3-1 with TRBJ1-2; a weak D match, TRBD1 (5 bases). Trimming cost V 2 bases and J 7 bases, with 5 bases left between them. The CDR3 spans 11 residues. Germline-derived CDR1 and CDR2 are LGHDT and YNNKEL (reference sequence). This chain's CDR3 is CASSQRGGYTF. CDR3 nucleotides: TGTGCCAGCAGCCAAAGGGGTGGCTACACCTTC.

The chain links TRBV20-1 to TRBJ1-5; 10 positions match TRBD1. The ends lost 3 bases at V and 1 base at J; junction bases unmatched: 6. This CDR3 has 16 amino acids. Germline V gene data show CDR1 as DFQATT and CDR2 as SNEGSKA (reference sequence). DNA for the CDR3: TGCAGTGCTAGCGAGGAGACAGGGGGCAGCAATCAGCCCCAGCATTTT. Encoded protein: CSASEETGGSNQPQHF.

The chain carries TRBV12-3 or TRBV12-4 and TRBJ2-1; D is possibly TRBD1 (5 bases). The CDR3 consists of 12 residues. V dropped 3 bases and J dropped 8 bases, with 8 bases sitting between them. CDR3 nucleotide sequence: TGTGCCAGCAGTTTGCAGGGATATGAGCAGTTCTTC. It codes for CASSLQGYEQFF.

The gene calls are TRBV5-1 and TRBJ2-6, with 8 nucleotides matching TRBD1. The CDR3 extends over 18 amino acids. The V gene's germline CDR1 is SGHRS and CDR2 YFSETQ. V gave up 3 bases and J gave up 1 base; unmatched junction bases: 9. This CDR3 reads CASSSRTGIVSGANVLTF. CDR3 in DNA: TGCGCCAGCAGCTCCCGGACAGGGATTGTATCTGGGGCCAACGTCCTGACTTTC.

In this sample, this clonotype turned up many times. The CDR3 spells CASSLAGLSSYNEQFF. The DNA of the CDR3 is TGCGCCAGCAGCTTGGCCGGGTTGAGCTCCTACAATGAGCAGTTCTTC. V usage is TRBV5-1 and J usage is TRBJ2-1; D not resolved. The germline CDR1 and CDR2 sequences are SGHRS and YFSETQ. The CDR3 spans 16 residues. With 0 bases removed from V and 0 bases from J, the gap between germline ends came to 10 bases.

V and J are TRBV4-2 and TRBJ2-6, with a possible D match to TRBD1 (5 bases). Germline CDR1 and CDR2: LGHNA and YNFKEQ. The V gene lost 0 bases and the J gene lost 2 bases, with 8 bases spanning the gap. The CDR3 runs 16 residues. In DNA form, the CDR3 reads TGTGCCAGCAGCCAAGATTTAGGGGCTGGGGCCAACGTCCTGACTTTC. It encodes CASSQDLGAGANVLTF.

The gene calls are TRBV20-1 and TRBJ2-3, with TRBD1 identical over 9 bases. CDR3 length: 16 residues. Germline V gene sequence: CDR1 DFQATT, CDR2 SNEGSKA (reference sequence). With 5 bases clipped from V and 4 bases from J, the junction kept 13 bases outside the gene matches. The CDR3 nucleotides read TGCAGTGCTCCCCGGCGAGGACAGGGGAGGGCAGATACGCAGTATTTT. Translating gives CSAPRRGQGRADTQYF.

CDR3 DNA: TGCGCCAGCAGCCAATGGGGCCCTAAGACAGGGGGCCTTCGGAACACTGAAGCTTTCTTT. This encodes CASSQWGPKTGGLRNTEAFF. V gene TRBV4-1 combines with J gene TRBJ1-1; TRBD1 matches at 10 bases. CDR3 length: 20 residues. J was trimmed by 1 base and V by 2 bases; bases with no gene match: 16. The germline gives CDR1 MGHRA, CDR2 YSYEKL.

This clonotype showed up just a few times. The chain combines TRBV29-1 with TRBJ1-1, with D maybe TRBD1 (5 bases). This CDR3 region has 13 residues. The V gene's germline CDR1 is SQVTM and CDR2 ANQGSEA. Trimming took off 2 bases at V and 0 bases at J, with 7 bases between the two ends. The chain's CDR3 is CSVEWGLNTEAFF. In nucleotides, the CDR3 is TGCAGCGTTGAATGGGGGTTGAACACTGAAGCTTTCTTT. Complete variable domain (other parts from reference TRBV29-1 and TRBJ1-1): SAVISQKPSRDICQRGTSLTIQCQVDSQVTMMFWYRQQPGQSLTLIATANQGSEATYESGFVIDKFPISRPNLTFSTLTVSNMSPEDSSIYLCSVEWGLNTEAFFGQGTRLTVV.

The V call is TRBV18, the J call TRBJ2-3; TRBD1 agrees at 8 bases. There are 15 residues in the CDR3. Germline assignment: CDR1 KGHSH and CDR2 LQKENI. Trimming cost V 4 bases and J 0 bases; bases outside gene matches: 3. The CDR3 is CASSRQGPSTDTQYF. CDR3 coding DNA: TGTGCCAGCTCACGACAGGGGCCCAGCACAGATACGCAGTATTTT. The full variable domain, rest sourced from reference TRBV18 and TRBJ2-3, is NAGVMQNPRHLVRRRGQEARLRCSPMKGHSHVYWYRQLPEEGLKFMVYLQKENIIDESGMPKERFSAEFPKEGPSILRIQQVVRGDSAAYFCASSRQGPSTDTQYFGPGTRLTVL.

This clonotype was picked up many times. The chain joins TRBV12-3 or TRBV12-4 to TRBJ2-2, with a weak D call TRBD2 (6 bases). The CDR3 length is 15 residues. Trimming shortened V by 4 bases and J by 2 bases, and 11 bases separated the two germline ends. The CDR3 DNA sequence: TGTGCCAGCAGTTCGCGGGGTACTAACACCGGGGAGCTGTTTTTT. Translated: CASSSRGTNTGELFF.

In the case of this clonotype: A clone one base away is much larger, so this may be a read error. In nucleotides, the CDR3 is TGTGCCAGAAGCCGGGACAGGGCCAGCTCTGGGGCCAACGTCCTGACTTTC. This codes for CARSRDRASSGANVLTF. The rearrangement uses TRBV2 and TRBJ2-6; 9 positions agree with TRBD1. The J segment lost 0 bases and the V segment lost 9 bases, leaving 9 bases of the junction unmatched. The CDR3 sequence is 17 residues long. Germline V lookup: CDR1 SNHLY, CDR2 FYNNEI.

This clonotype was observed at least ten times. The V call is TRBV5-1, the J call TRBJ1-1; D unclear. With 3 bases removed from V and 1 base from J, the gap between germline ends came to 10 bases. Germline-derived CDR1 and CDR2 are SGHRS and YFSETQ. This CDR3 comprises 14 residues. The CDR3 loop reads CASSSALGNTEAFF. The DNA of the CDR3 is TGCGCCAGCAGCTCCGCCCTTGGGAACACTGAAGCTTTCTTT.

The rearrangement links TRBV5-1 to TRBJ1-1; D is undetermined. The CDR3 loop spans 15 amino acids. V dropped 2 bases and J dropped 5 bases, with 16 bases sitting between them. CDR1 and CDR2 (germline): SGHRS, YFSETQ. Here the CDR3 reads CASSFSGRRETEAFF. Here the CDR3 DNA reads TGCGCCAGCAGCTTCTCAGGCCGGAGGGAGACTGAAGCTTTCTTT.